The entry below gives a single T cell receptor (beta chain) sequence along with its context. Its antigen is currently unknown. Per sample, the assay covered 85,000 to 100,000 TCR templates. Assay used: immunoSEQ multiplex PCR; TCRdb lists only in-frame clones, some missing. The data show tens of thousands of clones, 93% seen once. This specimen comes from a study of siplizumab effects on memory and regulatory T cells. Study results and caveats: Apparently more diverse than memory cells, naive T cells also seemed major alloresponse contributors. The study found that siplizumab significantly reduced alloreactive sequences traceable to unstimulated CD4+ memory cells.

Input material: CD8+ T cells sorted from blood. The source is a human donor in good health.

This chain's CDR3 is CASSIDTGDTQYF. DNA of the CDR3: TGTGCCAGTAGTATAGATACAGGGGATACGCAGTATTTT. The chain has TRBV19 and TRBJ2-3, with D possibly being TRBD1 (6 bases). There are 13 residues in the CDR3. Deletions cut 0 bases from V and 6 bases from J, with 7 bases between. CDR1 is LNHDA and CDR2 is SQIVND in the germline V gene (reference sequence).